One sample yielded the 29 T cell receptor beta chains listed below, sequenced in a study of beta chain features in type 1 diabetes. The authors reverse transcribed all of the isolated RNA, so sequencing captured expressed TCRB transcripts. The protocol was immunoSEQ multiplex PCR, while the TCRdb copy is restricted to in-frame clones and leaves out a portion. The sample has hundreds of thousands of clones, roughly a tenth seen once; the top ten hold over 0.015%. Study outcomes and limitations: Shorter TCRB CDR3s, moderately but significantly so, marked every one of the four CD4+ subsets in Type 1 diabetes patients.

These receptors lack a known antigen. Sequencing was performed on naive CD4+ T cells from blood. The receptors shown here come from a man aged 30 to 45 with type 1 diabetes.

The chain combines TRBV16 with TRBJ1-5; D unresolved. The CDR3 length is 15 residues. Germline V lookup: CDR1 KGHSY, CDR2 FQNENV. Deletions cut 5 bases from V and 4 bases from J, with 15 bases between. CDR3 sequence reads: CASSSQSVRNQPQHF. CDR3 in DNA: TGTGCCAGCAGCTCCCAGAGCGTTCGGAATCAGCCCCAGCATTTT. Full variable domain (remainder filled in from reference TRBV16 and TRBJ1-5): GEEVAQTPKHLVRGEGQKAKLYCAPIKGHSYVFWYQQVLKNEFKFLISFQNENVFDETGMPKERFSAKCLPNSPCSLEIQATKLEDSAVYFCASSSQSVRNQPQHFGDGTRLSIL.

The rearrangement uses TRBV7-9 and TRBJ1-4; no definite D call. The CDR3 contains 13 residues. V was clipped by 5 bases and J by 8 bases, with 12 bases between them. Germline CDR1 and CDR2: SEHNR and FQNEAQ (reference sequence). The CDR3 reads CASSPPPGEKLFF. In nucleotides, the CDR3 is TGTGCCAGCAGCCCGCCCCCGGGGGAAAAACTGTTTTTT. Filled out from reference TRBV7-9 and TRBJ1-4, the complete variable domain reads DTGVSQNPRHKITKRGQNVTFRCDPISEHNRLYWYRQTLGQGPEFLTYFQNEAQLEKSRLLSDRFSAERPKGSFSTLEIQRTEQGDSAMYLCASSPPPGEKLFFGSGTQLSVL.

V is TRBV15 and J is TRBJ2-7; TRBD2 might be the D (7 bases). The V and J ends lost 5 bases and 6 bases respectively, with 20 bases between them. This CDR3 is 15 amino acids long. Germline CDR1 reads LNHNV; CDR2 reads YYDKDF (reference sequence). The CDR3 loop reads CATSVFKGGPSEQYF. The CDR3 DNA reads as TGTGCCACCAGCGTTTTTAAGGGGGGGCCTAGCGAGCAGTACTTC. The whole variable domain, filled in from reference TRBV15 and TRBJ2-7, reads DAMVIQNPRYQVTQFGKPVTLSCSQTLNHNVMYWYQQKSSQAPKLLFHYYDKDFNNEADTPDNFQSRRPNTSFCFLDIRSPGLGDTAMYLCATSVFKGGPSEQYFGPGTRLTVT.

With respect to this clone: The same CDR3 arises from other DNA sequences in this sample as well. This chain uses TRBV18 with TRBJ2-3; 8 bases are a match to TRBD2. The J segment lost 0 bases and the V segment lost 3 bases, leaving 2 bases of the junction unmatched. Germline assignment: CDR1 KGHSH and CDR2 LQKENI. This CDR3 contains 15 residues. The CDR3 sequence: CASSPSGGSTDTQYF. The CDR3 DNA is TGTGCCAGCTCACCGAGCGGGGGTAGCACAGATACGCAGTATTTT.

The chain combines TRBV19 with TRBJ1-5; D is perhaps TRBD1 (5 bases). Germline V gives CDR1 LNHDA, CDR2 SQIVND (reference sequence). Trimming took off 5 bases at V and 7 bases at J, with 12 bases between the two ends. The CDR3 consists of 13 residues. The CDR3 DNA follows: TGTGCCAGTAGTCCCAGGGTGTACCAGCCCCAGCATTTT. Translating gives CASSPRVYQPQHF.

The chain couples TRBV9 to TRBJ2-7, with 9 nucleotides matching TRBD1. Germline V gene data show CDR1 as SGDLS and CDR2 as YYNGEE. Trimming cost V 4 bases and J 6 bases; bases outside gene matches: 8. The CDR3 is 14 residues long. CDR3 loop: CASSLGQGAIEQYF. CDR3 in DNA: TGTGCCAGCAGCCTGGGACAGGGAGCAATCGAGCAGTACTTC.

The rearrangement links TRBV9 to TRBJ1-6, with 7 bases matching TRBD1. The length of the CDR3 is 15 residues. Germline values: CDR1 SGDLS, CDR2 YYNGEE. V lost 3 bases to trimming and J lost 6 bases; unmatched junction nucleotides: 6. This chain's CDR3 is CASSETGSTNSPLHF. The CDR3, as DNA: TGTGCCAGCAGCGAGACAGGGTCGACTAATTCACCCCTCCACTTT.

This chain links TRBV5-4 with TRBJ2-7; 8 bases are shared with TRBD2. The CDR3 extends over 14 amino acids. The trim removed 4 bases at V and 2 bases at J, leaving 5 bases unmatched. Germline V gene data show CDR1 as SGHNT and CDR2 as YYREEE (reference sequence). The CDR3 sequence is CASSLGGVPYEQYF. CDR3 in DNA: TGTGCCAGCAGCCTCGGGGGGGTTCCCTACGAGCAGTACTTC.

As to this clone: At one end the junction does not follow the germline gene, possibly because of a read error. This chain connects TRBV7-7 to TRBJ2-5, with a possible D match to TRBD1 (5 bases). Per the germline V gene, CDR1 is SSHAT and CDR2 is FNYEAQ (reference sequence). The CDR3 is 14 residues long. CDR3 sequence (DNA): TGTGCTAGCAGCTTACTTAGGGGCCAAGAGACCCAGTACTTC. Protein sequence: CASSLLRGQETQYF.

The V and J genes are TRBV28 and TRBJ2-3; TRBD2 matches at 9 bases. The CDR3 covers 13 residues. Trimming cost V 6 bases and J 5 bases; bases outside gene matches: 3. Germline V gene sequence: CDR1 MDHEN, CDR2 SYDVKM. The CDR3 here is CASSAGGGDTQYF. The CDR3 coding sequence is TGTGCCAGCAGCGCGGGGGGGGGAGATACGCAGTATTTT.

This clone was seen more than once but under ten times. CDR3 nucleotide sequence: TGTGCCAGCACCTTCTTGGGGGGGCTCAACAATGAGCAGTTCTTC. It specifies CASTFLGGLNNEQFF. This sequence joins TRBV27 and TRBJ2-1; the D gene is possibly TRBD2 (7 bases). CDR3 size: 15 residues. Germline CDR1 and CDR2: MNHEY and SMNVEV (reference sequence). V gave up 7 bases and J gave up 5 bases, with 18 bases separating them.

Only a few counts were recorded for this clone. The chain has TRBV29-1 and TRBJ1-5, with 7 nucleotides matching TRBD1. This CDR3 region has 13 residues. Trimming removed 4 bases from V and 7 bases from J; junction bases left unmatched: 7. The germline gives CDR1 SQVTM, CDR2 ANQGSEA. The CDR3 reads CSVAQGKGQPQHF. The CDR3 DNA reads TGCAGCGTTGCACAGGGGAAGGGGCAGCCCCAGCATTTT.

The chain employs TRBV11-2 and TRBJ2-3; possibly TRBD2 for D (6 bases). Germline CDR1 SGHAT, CDR2 FQNNGV. This CDR3 comprises 12 residues. Deletions cut 3 bases from V and 6 bases from J, with 7 bases between. The CDR3 spells CASSFRGDTQYF. CDR3 DNA: TGTGCCAGCAGCTTCCGGGGGGATACGCAGTATTTT.

The chain carries TRBV18 and TRBJ2-7; TRBD1 agrees at 10 bases. This CDR3 contains 15 residues. V lost 4 bases and J lost 0; bases outside the gene matches: 3. The V gene's germline CDR1 is KGHSH and CDR2 LQKENI. CDR3 amino acids: CASSRGQGVSYEQYF. Written as DNA, the CDR3 is TGTGCCAGCTCACGAGGACAGGGGGTCTCCTACGAGCAGTACTTC.

The chain couples TRBV28 to TRBJ2-3, with D possibly TRBD2 on 5 matching bases. The CDR3 is 15 amino acids. With 7 bases removed from V and 1 base from J, the gap between germline ends came to 15 bases. Germline loops: CDR1 MDHEN, CDR2 SYDVKM. CDR3 region: CASNPEAGRTDTQYF. The CDR3 nucleotides read TGTGCCAGCAACCCGGAGGCAGGCCGCACAGATACGCAGTATTTT.

The chain combines TRBV2 with TRBJ1-2; 12 nucleotides agree with TRBD1. J lost 6 bases, V lost 9 bases, and 8 bases had no gene match. The CDR3 sequence is 14 residues long. Per the germline V gene, CDR1 is SNHLY and CDR2 is FYNNEI. CDR3 sequence (DNA): TGTGCCAGTCTACTTGGGACAGGGGGCGATGGCTACACCTTC. Amino acid sequence: CASLLGTGGDGYTF. The whole variable domain, remainder taken from reference TRBV2 and TRBJ1-2, is EPEVTQTPSHQVTQMGQEVILRCVPISNHLYFYWYRQILGQKVEFLVSFYNNEISEKSEIFDDQFSVERPDGSNFTLKIRSTKLEDSAMYFCASLLGTGGDGYTFGSGTRLTVV.

Only a few counts were recorded for this clone. V usage is TRBV7-9 and J usage is TRBJ1-1, with a weak D call TRBD1 (6 bases). This CDR3 contains 15 residues. V dropped 1 base and J dropped 4 bases, with 13 bases sitting between them. CDR1 is SEHNR and CDR2 is FQNEAQ in the germline V gene (reference sequence). CDR3 loop: CASSLVFGGGTEAFF. The DNA for the CDR3 is TGTGCCAGCAGCTTAGTATTTGGGGGCGGCACTGAAGCTTTCTTT.

This chain connects TRBV25-1 to TRBJ2-1; D is ambiguous. Trimming shortened V by 10 bases and J by 8 bases, and 6 bases separated the two germline ends. This CDR3 contains 9 residues. Germline-derived CDR1 and CDR2 are MGHDK and SYGVNS. CDR3 sequence (DNA): TGTGCCACCTGTTATGAGCAGTTCTTC. This encodes CATCYEQFF.

The chain carries TRBV4-1 and TRBJ2-5; 10 bases agree with TRBD2. Germline V gene sequence: CDR1 MGHRA, CDR2 YSYEKL. V lost 1 base to trimming and J lost 2 bases; unmatched junction nucleotides: 7. This CDR3 region has 17 residues. CDR3 coding DNA: TGCGCCAGCAGCCAAGGGTCGGAGCGGGGGGGGCAAGAGACCCAGTACTTC. Encoded protein: CASSQGSERGGQETQYF.

The rearrangement links TRBV15 to TRBJ2-2; D is possibly TRBD1 (6 bases). This CDR3 contains 13 residues. Germline CDR1 reads LNHNV; CDR2 reads YYDKDF (reference sequence). Trimming removed 6 bases from V and 7 bases from J, with 12 bases in between. Written as DNA, the CDR3 is TGTGCCACCAGTCACAGGGATGGCGGGGAGCTGTTTTTT. Amino acids: CATSHRDGGELFF. The complete variable domain, with remaining parts taken from reference TRBV15 and TRBJ2-2, reads DAMVIQNPRYQVTQFGKPVTLSCSQTLNHNVMYWYQQKSSQAPKLLFHYYDKDFNNEADTPDNFQSRRPNTSFCFLDIRSPGLGDTAMYLCATSHRDGGELFFGEGSRLTVL.

This clone was observed a few times. The chain links TRBV29-1 to TRBJ1-2; tentatively, D is TRBD1 (6 bases). The CDR3 consists of 12 residues. CDR1 and CDR2 (germline): SQVTM, ANQGSEA. Trimming cost V 7 bases and J 5 bases, with 14 bases left between them. CDR3 sequence reads: CSGGQQAYGYTF. As DNA, the CDR3 is TGCAGCGGCGGACAGCAAGCTTATGGCTACACCTTC. Supplemented by reference TRBV29-1 and TRBJ1-2, the full variable domain reads SAVISQKPSRDICQRGTSLTIQCQVDSQVTMMFWYRQQPGQSLTLIATANQGSEATYESGFVIDKFPISRPNLTFSTLTVSNMSPEDSSIYLCSGGQQAYGYTFGSGTRLTVV.

This clone was observed a few times. The V gene is TRBV7-8, the J gene TRBJ2-7, with 9 bases identical to TRBD1. Germline CDR1 SGHVS, CDR2 FQNEAQ. V dropped 3 bases and J dropped 4; count of bases not matched to a gene: 4. The CDR3 totals 14 residues. This chain's CDR3 is CASSFGGQGYEQYF. CDR3 in DNA: TGTGCCAGCAGCTTCGGGGGACAGGGATACGAGCAGTACTTC.

This clone was observed a few times. This rearrangement joins TRBV6-6 to TRBJ2-1; TRBD1 matches 9 bases. CDR1 is MNHNY and CDR2 is SVGAGI in the germline V gene (reference sequence). The V segment lost 6 bases and the J segment 6 bases; nucleotides outside the gene matches: 9. CDR3 length equals 15 residues. CDR3 sequence (DNA): TGTGCCAGCAGGCCATGGGACAGGGTCAGCAATGAGCAGTTCTTC. This encodes CASRPWDRVSNEQFF.

The J gene is TRBJ2-5, the V gene TRBV9; the D is unclear. Trimming pared 3 bases from V and 7 bases from J, leaving 13 bases between. CDR1 and CDR2 (germline): SGDLS, YYNGEE. The CDR3 runs 13 residues. CDR3 loop: CASSALFGGTQYF. The DNA of the CDR3 is TGTGCCAGCAGCGCCCTATTTGGTGGGACCCAGTACTTC.

V gene TRBV2 combines with J gene TRBJ1-1, with 8 bases matching TRBD1. Germline CDR1 is SNHLY and CDR2 is FYNNEI. Trimming cost V 4 bases and J 0 bases; bases outside gene matches: 7. The CDR3 loop spans 16 amino acids. The CDR3: CASSAGTGRMNTEAFF. DNA for the CDR3: TGTGCCAGCAGTGCAGGGACAGGACGTATGAACACTGAAGCTTTCTTT.

The chain has TRBV7-9 and TRBJ1-2; D is unclear. This CDR3 has 15 amino acids. V was pared by 4 bases and J by 4 bases, with 16 bases between. Germline V CDR1 and CDR2: SEHNR, FQNEAQ (reference sequence). CDR3 protein: CASSSGLLSSYGYTF. CDR3 in DNA: TGTGCCAGCAGCTCAGGACTGCTCTCATCCTATGGCTACACCTTC.

The gene calls are TRBV7-2 and TRBJ1-6; 8 bases agree with TRBD1. The germline V gene has CDR1 SGHTA and CDR2 FQGNSA. The trim removed 6 bases at V and 7 bases at J, leaving 11 bases unmatched. There are 16 residues in the CDR3. The CDR3 spells CASRFGQGEFNSPLHF. DNA of the CDR3: TGTGCCAGCAGGTTCGGACAGGGAGAGTTCAATTCACCCCTCCACTTT.

CDR3 protein: CASSGAGEETQYF. The CDR3 DNA reads as TGTGCCAGCTCAGGAGCGGGGGAAGAGACCCAGTACTTC. The chain has TRBV18 and TRBJ2-5; 8 bases are a match to TRBD2. The germline CDR1 and CDR2 sequences are KGHSH and LQKENI. The junction had 2 bases not matched to a gene; V was cut back by 5 bases and J by 3 bases. The CDR3 sequence is 13 residues long.

J is TRBJ1-6 and V is TRBV14, with D unclear. The CDR3 extends over 15 amino acids. V gave up 2 bases and J gave up 5 bases, with 10 bases separating them. Germline assignment: CDR1 SGHDN and CDR2 FVKESK. CDR3 sequence (DNA): TGTGCCAGCAGCCAATATATCACAGATAATTCACCCCTCCACTTT. Its protein is CASSQYITDNSPLHF. Combining the CDR3 with reference TRBV14 and TRBJ1-6 gives the whole variable domain EAGVTQFPSHSVIEKGQTVTLRCDPISGHDNLYWYRRVMGKEIKFLLHFVKESKQDESGMPNNRFLAERTGGTYSTLKVQPAELEDSGVYFCASSQYITDNSPLHFGNGTRLTVT.